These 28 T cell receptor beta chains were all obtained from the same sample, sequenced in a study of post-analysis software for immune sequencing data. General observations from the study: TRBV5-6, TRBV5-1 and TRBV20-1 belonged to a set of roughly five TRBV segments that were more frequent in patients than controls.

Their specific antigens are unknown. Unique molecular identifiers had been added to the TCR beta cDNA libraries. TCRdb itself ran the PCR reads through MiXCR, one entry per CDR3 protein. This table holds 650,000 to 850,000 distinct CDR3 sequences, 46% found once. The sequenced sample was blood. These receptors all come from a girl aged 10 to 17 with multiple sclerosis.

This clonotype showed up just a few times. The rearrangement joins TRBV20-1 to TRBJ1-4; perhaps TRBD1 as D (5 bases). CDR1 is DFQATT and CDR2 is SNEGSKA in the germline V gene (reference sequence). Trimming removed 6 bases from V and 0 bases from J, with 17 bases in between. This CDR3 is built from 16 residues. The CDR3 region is CSARDLRDATNEKLFF. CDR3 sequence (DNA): TGCAGTGCACGGGACCTCAGAGATGCAACTAATGAAAAACTGTTTTTT.

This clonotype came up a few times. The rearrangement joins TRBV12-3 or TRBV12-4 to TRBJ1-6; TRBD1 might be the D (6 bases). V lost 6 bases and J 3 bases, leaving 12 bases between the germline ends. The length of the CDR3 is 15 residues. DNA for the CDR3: TGTGCCAGCAGCGAAACAGGGTTCTATAATTCACCCCTCCACTTT. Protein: CASSETGFYNSPLHF.

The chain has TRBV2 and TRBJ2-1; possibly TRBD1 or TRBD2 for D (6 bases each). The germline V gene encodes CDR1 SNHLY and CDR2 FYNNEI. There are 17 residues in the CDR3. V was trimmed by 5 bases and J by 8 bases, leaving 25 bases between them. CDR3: CASSLTRGKGGMDEQFF. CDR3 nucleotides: TGTGCCAGCAGTCTAACGAGGGGTAAGGGGGGCATGGATGAGCAGTTCTTC.

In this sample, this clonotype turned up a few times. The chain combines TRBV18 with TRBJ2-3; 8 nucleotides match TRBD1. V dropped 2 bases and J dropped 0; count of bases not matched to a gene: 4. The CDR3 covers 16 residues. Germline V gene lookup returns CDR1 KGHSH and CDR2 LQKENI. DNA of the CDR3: TGTGCCAGCTCACCATCATGGACAGGGAGCACAGATACGCAGTATTTT. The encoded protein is CASSPSWTGSTDTQYF.

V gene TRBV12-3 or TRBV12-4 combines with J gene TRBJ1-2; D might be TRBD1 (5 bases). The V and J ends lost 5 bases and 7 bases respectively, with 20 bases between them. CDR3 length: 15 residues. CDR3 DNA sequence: TGTGCCAGCAGTCCGATAACAGGCGACGGTGGTGGCTACACCTTC. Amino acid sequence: CASSPITGDGGGYTF.

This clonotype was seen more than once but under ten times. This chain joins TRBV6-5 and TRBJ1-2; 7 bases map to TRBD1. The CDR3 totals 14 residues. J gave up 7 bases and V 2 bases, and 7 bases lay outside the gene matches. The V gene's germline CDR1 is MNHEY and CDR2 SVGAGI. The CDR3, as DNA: TGTGCCAGCAGTTACAACACAGGGGAGGGTGGCTACACCTTC. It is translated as CASSYNTGEGGYTF.

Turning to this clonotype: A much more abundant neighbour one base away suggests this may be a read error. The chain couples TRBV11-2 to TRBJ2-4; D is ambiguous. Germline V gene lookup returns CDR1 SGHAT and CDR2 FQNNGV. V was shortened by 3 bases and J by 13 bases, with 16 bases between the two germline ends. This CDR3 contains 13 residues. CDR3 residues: CASSFPRLGEQYF. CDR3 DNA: TGTGCCAGCAGCTTCCCTAGGCTAGGTGAGCAGTACTTC.

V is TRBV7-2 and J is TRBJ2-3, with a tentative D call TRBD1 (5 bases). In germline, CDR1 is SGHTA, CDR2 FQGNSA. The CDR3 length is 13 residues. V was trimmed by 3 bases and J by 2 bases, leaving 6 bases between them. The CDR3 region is CASSLDTTDTQYF. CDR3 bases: TGTGCCAGCAGCTTGGACACCACAGATACGCAGTATTTT.

DNA for the CDR3: TGTGCCAGCTCACCATCAGGGGAGACGGCTGAAGCTTTCTTT. Protein product: CASSPSGETAEAFF. This chain links TRBV18 with TRBJ1-1; weak D call: TRBD1 (6 bases). Trimming took off 2 bases at V and 6 bases at J, with 13 bases between the two ends. The germline V gene encodes CDR1 KGHSH and CDR2 LQKENI. The CDR3 runs to 14 residues.

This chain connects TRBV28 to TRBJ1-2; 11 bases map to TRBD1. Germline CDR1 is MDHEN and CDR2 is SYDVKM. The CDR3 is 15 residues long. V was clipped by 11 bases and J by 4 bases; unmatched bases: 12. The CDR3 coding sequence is TGTGCCGGACGACGGACAGGGGGCGCAAGCTATGGCTACACCTTC. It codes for CAGRRTGGASYGYTF.

The CDR3 DNA follows: TGTGCCAGCATCTCGGGACGAACCCCGGACGAGCAGTACTTC. Translating gives CASISGRTPDEQYF. The chain employs TRBV28 and TRBJ2-7; either TRBD1 or TRBD2 may supply D (5 bases each). This CDR3 has 14 residues. The V gene's germline CDR1 is MDHEN and CDR2 SYDVKM. V dropped 7 bases and J dropped 5 bases, with 18 bases sitting between them.

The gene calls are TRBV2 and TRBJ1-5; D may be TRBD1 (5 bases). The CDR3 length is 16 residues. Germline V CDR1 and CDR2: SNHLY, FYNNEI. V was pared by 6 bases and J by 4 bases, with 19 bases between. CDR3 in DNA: TGTGCCAGCAGCCCAGCCGCAGGGCGCGCAAATCAGCCCCAGCATTTT. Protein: CASSPAAGRANQPQHF.

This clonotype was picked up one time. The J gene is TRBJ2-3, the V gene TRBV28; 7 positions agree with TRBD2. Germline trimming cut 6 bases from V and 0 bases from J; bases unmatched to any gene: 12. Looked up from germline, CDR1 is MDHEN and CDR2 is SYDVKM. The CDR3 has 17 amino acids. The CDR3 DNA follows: TGTGCCAGCAGCGCCTCACACCCTAGCGGCAGCACAGATACGCAGTATTTT. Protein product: CASSASHPSGSTDTQYF.

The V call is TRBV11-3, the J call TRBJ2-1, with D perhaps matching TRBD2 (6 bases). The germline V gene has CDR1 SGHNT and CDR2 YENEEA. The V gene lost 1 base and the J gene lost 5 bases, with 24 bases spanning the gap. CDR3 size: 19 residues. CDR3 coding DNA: TGTGCCAGCAGCTTAGCCTCCGGGAGTCGGCGTGGGTTTGACAATGAGCAGTTCTTC. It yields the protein CASSLASGSRRGFDNEQFF.

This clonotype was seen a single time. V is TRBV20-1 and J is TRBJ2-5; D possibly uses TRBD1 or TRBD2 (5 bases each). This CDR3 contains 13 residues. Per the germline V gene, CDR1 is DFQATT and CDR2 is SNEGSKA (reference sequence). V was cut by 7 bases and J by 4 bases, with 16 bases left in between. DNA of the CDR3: TGCAGTGGTCTGGGACGGTATGCAGAGACCCAGTACTTC. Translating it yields CSGLGRYAETQYF.

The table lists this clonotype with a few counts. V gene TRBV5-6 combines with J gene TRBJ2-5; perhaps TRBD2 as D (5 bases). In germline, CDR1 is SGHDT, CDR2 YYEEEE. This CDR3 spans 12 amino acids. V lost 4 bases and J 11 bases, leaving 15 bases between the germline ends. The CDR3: CASSPQTREQYF. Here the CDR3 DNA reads TGTGCCAGCAGCCCCCAGACGAGGGAGCAGTACTTC.

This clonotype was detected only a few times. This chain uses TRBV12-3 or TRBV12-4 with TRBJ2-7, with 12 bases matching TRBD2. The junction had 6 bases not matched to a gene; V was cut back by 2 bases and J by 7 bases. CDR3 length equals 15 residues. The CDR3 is CASSLTSGGRFEQYF. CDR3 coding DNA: TGTGCCAGCAGTTTAACTAGCGGGGGGCGGTTTGAGCAGTACTTC.

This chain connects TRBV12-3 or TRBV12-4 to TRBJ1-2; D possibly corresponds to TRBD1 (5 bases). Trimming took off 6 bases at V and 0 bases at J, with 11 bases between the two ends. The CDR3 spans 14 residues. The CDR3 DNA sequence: TGTGCCAGCAGCCTCTCAGGGACTAACTATGGCTACACCTTC. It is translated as CASSLSGTNYGYTF.

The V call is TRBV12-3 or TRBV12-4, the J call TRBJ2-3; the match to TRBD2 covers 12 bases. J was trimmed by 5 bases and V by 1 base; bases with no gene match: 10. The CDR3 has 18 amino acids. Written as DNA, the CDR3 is TGTGCCAGCAGTTTAGTTCCGCTAGCGGGAGGGCCCGGAGATACGCAGTATTTT. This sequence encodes CASSLVPLAGGPGDTQYF.

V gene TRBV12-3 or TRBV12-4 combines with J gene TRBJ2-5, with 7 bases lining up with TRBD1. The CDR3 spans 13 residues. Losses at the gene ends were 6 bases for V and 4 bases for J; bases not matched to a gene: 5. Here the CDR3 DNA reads TGTGCCAGCAGCACGACAGGGACAGAGACCCAGTACTTC. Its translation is CASSTTGTETQYF.

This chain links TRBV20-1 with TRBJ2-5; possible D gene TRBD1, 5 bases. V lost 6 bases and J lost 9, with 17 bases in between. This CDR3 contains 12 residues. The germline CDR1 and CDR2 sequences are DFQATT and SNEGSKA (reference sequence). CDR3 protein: CSARTWGGPQYF. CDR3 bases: TGCAGTGCCAGAACATGGGGCGGTCCCCAGTACTTC.

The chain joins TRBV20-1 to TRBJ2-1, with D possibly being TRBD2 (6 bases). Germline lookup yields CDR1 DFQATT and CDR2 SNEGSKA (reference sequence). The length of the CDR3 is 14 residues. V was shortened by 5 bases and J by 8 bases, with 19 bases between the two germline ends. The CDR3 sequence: CSAPAQTGSDEQFF. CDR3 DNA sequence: TGCAGTGCTCCGGCTCAAACCGGGAGCGATGAGCAGTTCTTC.

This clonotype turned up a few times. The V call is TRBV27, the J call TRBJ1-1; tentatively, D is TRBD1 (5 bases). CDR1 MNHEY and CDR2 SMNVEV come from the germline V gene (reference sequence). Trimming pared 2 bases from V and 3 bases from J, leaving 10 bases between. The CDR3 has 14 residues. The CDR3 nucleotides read TGTGCCAGCAGTTTACAGTGGGGGGACACTGAAGCTTTCTTT. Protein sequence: CASSLQWGDTEAFF.

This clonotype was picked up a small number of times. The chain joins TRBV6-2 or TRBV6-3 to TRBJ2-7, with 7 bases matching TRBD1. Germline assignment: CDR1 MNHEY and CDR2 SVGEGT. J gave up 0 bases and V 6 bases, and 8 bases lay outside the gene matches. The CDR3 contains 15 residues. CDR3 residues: CASRRSGGLSYEQYF. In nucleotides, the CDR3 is TGTGCCAGCAGGAGGTCAGGGGGTCTCTCCTACGAGCAGTACTTC.

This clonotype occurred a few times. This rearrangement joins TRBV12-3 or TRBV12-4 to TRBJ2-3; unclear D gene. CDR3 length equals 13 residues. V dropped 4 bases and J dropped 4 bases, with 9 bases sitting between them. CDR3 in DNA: TGTGCCAGCAGTTCGAGTGGCCCAGATACGCAGTATTTT. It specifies CASSSSGPDTQYF.

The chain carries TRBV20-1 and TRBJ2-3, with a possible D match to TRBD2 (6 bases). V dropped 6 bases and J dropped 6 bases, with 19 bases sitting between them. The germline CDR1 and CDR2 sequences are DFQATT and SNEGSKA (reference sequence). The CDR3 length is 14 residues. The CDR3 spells CSATPGLYSDTQYF. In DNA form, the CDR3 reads TGCAGTGCAACACCCGGACTATACTCCGATACGCAGTATTTT.

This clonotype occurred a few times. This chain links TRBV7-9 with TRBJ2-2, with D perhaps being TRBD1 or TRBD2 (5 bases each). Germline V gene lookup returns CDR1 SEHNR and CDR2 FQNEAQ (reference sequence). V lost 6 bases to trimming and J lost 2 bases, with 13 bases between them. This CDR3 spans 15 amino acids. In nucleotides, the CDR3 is TGTGCCAGCAGTTCCTCGGGGCCAAACACCGGGGAGCTGTTTTTT. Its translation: CASSSSGPNTGELFF.

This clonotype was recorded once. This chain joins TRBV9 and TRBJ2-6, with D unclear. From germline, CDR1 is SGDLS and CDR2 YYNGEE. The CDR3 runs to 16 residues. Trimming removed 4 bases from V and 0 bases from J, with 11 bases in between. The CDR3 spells CASSHTTGSGANVLTF. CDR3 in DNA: TGTGCCAGCAGCCACACGACGGGCTCTGGGGCCAACGTCCTGACTTTC.